These T cell receptor beta chains were read from a single sample in a study of T cell repertoires in cytomegalovirus infection. Their antigens remain unidentified. TCRdb re-called the reads with MiXCR, one entry per CDR3 protein. The data show 700,000 to 850,000 distinct CDR3 sequences, with approximately 32% seen just once and around 11% held by the top ten. The sequencing used cultured CD8+ T cells from PBMCs, collected from culture after CMV antigen stimulation. The receptors originated from a human donor in good health (CMV status not recorded). Some clones in this sample may be carry-over from other donors' samples. Each CDR3 is given with its conserved first and last residue. D genes are given only for firm matches. Clone size is stated in some rows and not others, as once, few, many or a class when expanded.

TRBJ1-5,few,-,TRBV27,CASSFARGNQPQHF,TGTGCCAGCAGTTTCGCCAGGGGCAATCAGCCCCAGCATTTT
TRBJ2-1,few,-,TRBV9,CASSPTTGTINEQFF,TGTGCCAGCAGCCCCACTACCGGGACCATCAATGAGCAGTTCTTC
TRBJ1-2,-,-,TRBV24-1,CATRGFGEDGYTF,TGTGCCACCCGGGGGTTCGGGGAAGATGGCTACACCTTC
TRBJ2-1,-,-,TRBV7-6,CTSSPWVGGPDEQFF,TGTACCAGCAGCCCATGGGTGGGGGGGCCTGATGAGCAGTTCTTC
TRBJ2-3,few,-,TRBV10-3,CAISEDTDTQYF,TGTGCCATCAGTGAGGACACAGATACGCAGTATTTT
TRBJ2-1,many,TRBD2,TRBV7-9,CASSFREGLSTLHEQFF,TGTGCCAGCAGCTTCCGGGAGGGTTTATCCACCCTCCATGAGCAGTTCTTC
TRBJ2-1,-,TRBD2,TRBV7-8,CASSLVFRFGLASYNEQFF,TGTGCCAGCAGCTTAGTATTTCGATTCGGACTAGCCTCCTACAATGAGCAGTTCTTC
TRBJ1-1,-,-,TRBV19,CASSMNLLTEAFF,TGTGCCAGTAGTATGAATCTACTAACTGAAGCTTTCTTT
TRBJ2-1,few,TRBD1,TRBV14,CASSQAPPTGLIDEQFF,TGTGCCAGCAGCCAAGCTCCCCCGACAGGGTTAATCGATGAGCAGTTCTTC
TRBJ2-1,-,-,TRBV11-3,CASSSNPSLSYNEQFF,TGTGCCAGCAGCTCTAACCCTTCCCTCTCCTACAATGAGCAGTTCTTC
TRBJ1-2,-,TRBD1,TRBV7-9,CASSQDRGVRYGYTF,TGTGCCAGCAGCCAGGACAGGGGGGTACGCTATGGCTACACCTTC
TRBJ2-3,-,-,TRBV5-1,CASSLAQASTDTQYF,TGCGCCAGCAGCTTGGCACAGGCTAGCACAGATACGCAGTATTTT
TRBJ2-5,-,TRBD2,TRBV29-1,CSVEDTLLASGQETQYF,TGCAGCGTTGAAGATACCCTTTTAGCTAGCGGCCAAGAGACCCAGTACTTC
TRBJ2-7,-,-,TRBV6-2/TRBV6-3,CASRSDRTVYEQYF,TGTGCCAGCAGAAGCGACCGAACGGTCTACGAGCAGTACTTC
TRBJ2-7,-,TRBD1,TRBV27,CASSWRGTGREQYF,TGTGCCAGCAGTTGGAGGGGGACAGGACGCGAGCAGTACTTC
TRBJ1-1,-,-,TRBV6-2/TRBV6-3,CASRLGGFTEAFF,TGTGCCAGCAGATTGGGGGGGTTTACTGAAGCTTTCTTT
TRBJ2-3,-,-,TRBV7-8,CASFRWGTTSTDTQYF,TGTGCCAGCTTTAGGTGGGGGACGACTAGCACAGATACGCAGTATTTT
TRBJ1-6,many,-,TRBV27,CASSSPGRVNSPLHF,TGTGCCAGCAGTTCGCCTGGGAGAGTGAATTCACCCCTCCACTTT
TRBJ2-7,-,TRBD1,TRBV7-9,CASSLALRQGLDEQYF,TGTGCCAGCAGCTTAGCTCTTCGACAGGGGCTGGACGAGCAGTACTTC
TRBJ1-1,-,-,TRBV6-1,CASSPLRLDLNTEAFF,TGTGCCAGCAGCCCCCTAAGACTGGACTTGAACACTGAAGCTTTCTTT
TRBJ1-5,-,-,TRBV19,CASSIGGSSNQPQHF,TGTGCCAGTAGTATCGGCGGGTCTAGCAATCAGCCCCAGCATTTT
TRBJ2-5,few,-,TRBV24-1,CATSVSQETQYF,TGTGCCACCAGTGTCAGCCAAGAGACCCAGTACTTC
TRBJ1-1,few,TRBD1,TRBV6-6,CASSYTGTGVRNTEAFF,TGTGCCAGCAGTTACACCGGGACAGGGGTTAGGAACACTGAAGCTTTCTTT
TRBJ2-5,-,TRBD2,TRBV28,CASSSRDYGETQYF,TGTGCCAGCAGTTCACGGGACTATGGTGAGACCCAGTACTTC
TRBJ1-1,-,-,TRBV4-1,CASSPRTAGMNTEAFF,TGCGCCAGCAGCCCAAGAACGGCAGGGATGAACACTGAAGCTTTCTTT
TRBJ2-3,-,-,TRBV7-8,CASSKWVDTQYF,TGTGCCAGCAGCAAGTGGGTGGATACGCAGTATTTT
TRBJ2-3,-,TRBD2,TRBV7-9,CASSTVGGDTQYF,TGTGCCAGCAGCACCGTGGGGGGGGATACGCAGTATTTT
TRBJ2-3,-,TRBD2,TRBV27,CASSFSTGLAGSTDTQYF,TGTGCCAGCAGTTTTTCGACTGGACTAGCGGGTAGCACAGATACGCAGTATTTT
TRBJ2-5,-,-,TRBV27,CASSVGLAHEPQYF,TGTGCCAGCAGTGTAGGTCTGGCCCACGAGCCCCAGTACTTC
TRBJ1-2,-,-,TRBV5-8,CASRFGGFGYTF,TGTGCCAGCAGATTTGGGGGATTCGGCTACACCTTC
TRBJ1-2,-,-,TRBV27,CASRLYSLESEDNYGYTF,TGTGCCAGCAGGCTCTACAGTTTAGAAAGTGAGGATAACTATGGCTACACCTTC
TRBJ1-1,few,-,TRBV5-1,CASSLAAGSTEAFF,TGCGCCAGCAGCTTGGCGGCGGGATCCACTGAAGCTTTCTTT
TRBJ2-2,many,-,TRBV7-9,CASSLGPGELFF,TGTGCCAGCAGTTTAGGGCCCGGGGAGCTGTTTTTT
TRBJ2-1,few,TRBD1,TRBV14,CASSHGTVVPEQFF,TGTGCCAGCAGCCACGGGACAGTCGTCCCGGAGCAGTTCTTC
TRBJ1-6,few,TRBD1,TRBV6-5,CASSLQGDRYNSPLHF,TGTGCCAGCAGTCTCCAGGGGGACAGATATAATTCACCCCTCCACTTT
TRBJ2-7,few,-,TRBV6-6,CASSYSGDPRSYEQYF,TGTGCCAGCAGTTACTCGGGAGACCCCCGCTCCTACGAGCAGTACTTC
TRBJ2-7,-,-,TRBV12-5,CASDLPTGYAYEQYF,TGTGCTAGTGATTTGCCGACAGGCTATGCCTACGAGCAGTACTTC
TRBJ1-2,few,-,TRBV14,CASSQVLGGHYGYTF,TGTGCCAGCAGCCAAGTCTTAGGAGGCCACTATGGCTACACCTTC
TRBJ1-1,-,-,TRBV6-1,CASSYSVYRNTEAFF,TGTGCCAGCAGTTATTCCGTGTATAGGAACACTGAAGCTTTCTTT
TRBJ2-1,few,-,TRBV7-2,CASSFLAAAEYNEQFF,TGTGCCAGCAGCTTTTTGGCTGCAGCGGAATACAATGAGCAGTTCTTC
TRBJ2-7,-,-,TRBV7-6,CASSLGGGLLGRWEQYF,TGTGCCAGCAGCTTAGGGGGGGGCCTGCTAGGGAGATGGGAGCAGTACTTC
TRBJ1-2,few,TRBD1,TRBV2,CASRERTGVDYGYTF,TGTGCCAGCAGGGAAAGGACAGGGGTGGACTATGGCTACACCTTC
TRBJ1-1,few,-,TRBV6-2/TRBV6-3,CASSYVGTEAFF,TGTGCCAGCAGTTATGTCGGCACTGAAGCTTTCTTT
TRBJ2-7,few,TRBD2,TRBV12-3/TRBV12-4,CASSFLLAADYEQYF,TGTGCCAGCAGTTTTTTACTAGCGGCGGACTACGAGCAGTACTTC
TRBJ1-2,-,TRBD1,TRBV4-3,CASSQGTGVGYGYTF,TGCGCCAGCAGCCAGGGGACAGGGGTCGGCTATGGCTACACCTTC
TRBJ1-5,few,-,TRBV2,CASSEESSLANQPQHF,TGTGCCAGCAGTGAAGAAAGCAGTTTGGCCAATCAGCCCCAGCATTTT
TRBJ1-1,-,-,TRBV20-1,CSARDIGSTEAFF,TGCAGTGCTAGAGATATCGGGTCGACTGAAGCTTTCTTT
TRBJ2-2,few,-,TRBV19,CASSLQGFGTGELFF,TGTGCCAGTAGCCTACAGGGCTTCGGCACCGGGGAGCTGTTTTTT
TRBJ1-6,few,-,TRBV7-6,CASSLAGDGRPLHF,TGTGCCAGCAGCTTAGCGGGGGACGGAAGACCCCTCCACTTT
TRBJ1-5,-,-,TRBV4-2,CASSPHSKDNQPQHF,TGTGCCAGCAGCCCACATTCAAAGGACAATCAGCCCCAGCATTTT
TRBJ2-7,few,TRBD2,TRBV6-5,CASSYSGRDEQYF,TGTGCCAGCAGTTACTCGGGGAGGGACGAGCAGTACTTC
TRBJ1-2,-,-,TRBV11-2,CVSSSRTHSYGYTF,TGTGTCAGCAGCTCCCGGACCCACTCCTACGGCTACACCTTC
TRBJ2-7,few,TRBD2,TRBV4-1,CASSQVTSGGTLSYEQYF,TGCGCCAGCAGCCAAGTTACTAGCGGGGGAACCCTTTCCTACGAGCAGTACTTC
TRBJ2-5,few,-,TRBV29-1,CSVDTGLEETQYF,TGCAGCGTTGATACAGGGCTAGAAGAGACCCAGTACTTC
TRBJ2-3,once,TRBD2,TRBV6-8,CASQGLAGHTDTQYF,TGTGCCAGCCAGGGACTAGCGGGGCACACAGATACGCAGTATTTT
TRBJ2-3,-,-,TRBV10-3,CAISEGPGGTDTQYF,TGTGCCATCAGTGAGGGTCCCGGGGGCACAGATACGCAGTATTTT
TRBJ1-1,-,TRBD1,TRBV10-1,CASRFGQGDTEAFF,TGCGCCAGCAGGTTCGGACAGGGGGACACTGAAGCTTTCTTT
TRBJ1-2,few,-,TRBV19,CASRGGRIYGYTF,TGTGCCAGTAGGGGGGGCAGAATCTATGGCTACACCTTC